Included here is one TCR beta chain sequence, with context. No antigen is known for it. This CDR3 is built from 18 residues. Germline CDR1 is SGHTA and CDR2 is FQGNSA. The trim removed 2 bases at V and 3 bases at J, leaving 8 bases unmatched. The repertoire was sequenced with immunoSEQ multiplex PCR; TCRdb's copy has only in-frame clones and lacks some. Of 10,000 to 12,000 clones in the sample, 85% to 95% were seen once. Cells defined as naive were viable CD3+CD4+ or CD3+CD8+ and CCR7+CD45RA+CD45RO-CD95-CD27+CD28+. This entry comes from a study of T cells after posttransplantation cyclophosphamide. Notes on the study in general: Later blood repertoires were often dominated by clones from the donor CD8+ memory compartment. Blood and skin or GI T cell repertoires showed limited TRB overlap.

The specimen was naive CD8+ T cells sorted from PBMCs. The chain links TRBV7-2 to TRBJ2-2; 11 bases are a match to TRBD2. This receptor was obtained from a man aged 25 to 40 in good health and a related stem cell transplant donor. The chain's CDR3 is CASSLNLAGGADTGELFF. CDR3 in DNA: TGTGCCAGCAGCTTAAACCTAGCGGGGGGTGCGGACACCGGGGAGCTGTTTTTT.